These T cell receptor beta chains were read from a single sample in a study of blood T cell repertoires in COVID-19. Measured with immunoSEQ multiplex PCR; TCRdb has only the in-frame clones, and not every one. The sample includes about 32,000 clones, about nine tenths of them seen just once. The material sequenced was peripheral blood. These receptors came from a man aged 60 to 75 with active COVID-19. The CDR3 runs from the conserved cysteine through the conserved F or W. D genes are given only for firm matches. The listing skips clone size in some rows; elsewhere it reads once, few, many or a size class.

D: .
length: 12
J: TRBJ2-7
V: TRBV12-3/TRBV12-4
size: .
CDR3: CASSMSGGEQYF
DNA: TGTGCCAGCAGTATGTCCGGCGGCGAGCAGTACTTC

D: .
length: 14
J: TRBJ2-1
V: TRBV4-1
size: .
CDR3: CASSLNGAANEQFF
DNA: TGCGCCAGCAGCCTGAATGGGGCAGCGAATGAGCAGTTCTTC

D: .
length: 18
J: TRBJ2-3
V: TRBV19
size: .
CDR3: CARRRGGQRHRGTDTQYF
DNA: TGTGCCAGGCGACGGGGAGGCCAGCGGCACCGGGGCACAGATACGCAGTATTTT

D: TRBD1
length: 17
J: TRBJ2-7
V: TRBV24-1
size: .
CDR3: CATNTEQTGVVSYEQYF
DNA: TGTGCCACCAACACCGAACAGACAGGGGTAGTAAGTTACGAGCAGTACTTC

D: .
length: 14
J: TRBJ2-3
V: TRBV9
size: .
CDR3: CASSISGSTDTQYF
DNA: TGTGCCAGCAGCATTAGCGGTAGCACAGATACGCAGTATTTT

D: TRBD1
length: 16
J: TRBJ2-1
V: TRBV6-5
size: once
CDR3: CASSYSRTGAYNEQFF
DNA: TGTGCCAGCAGTTACTCTCGGACAGGGGCCTACAATGAGCAGTTCTTC

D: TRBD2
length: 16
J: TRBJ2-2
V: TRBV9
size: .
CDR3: CASSPSGTSAPGELFF
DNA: TGTGCCAGCAGCCCTTCCGGGACTAGCGCCCCCGGGGAGCTGTTTTTT

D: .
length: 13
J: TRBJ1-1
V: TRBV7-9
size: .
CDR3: CASSQGGNTEAFF
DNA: TGTGCCAGCAGTCAGGGAGGGAACACTGAAGCTTTCTTT

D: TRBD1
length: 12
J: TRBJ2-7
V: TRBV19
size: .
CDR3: CASSGTGNEQYF
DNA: TGTGCCAGTAGTGGGACAGGGAACGAGCAGTACTTC

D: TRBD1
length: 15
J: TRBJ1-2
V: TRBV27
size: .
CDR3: CASSLSGQTPWGYTF
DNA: TGTGCCAGCAGTTTATCGGGACAGACACCCTGGGGCTACACCTTC

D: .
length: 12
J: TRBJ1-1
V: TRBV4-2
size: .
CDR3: CASSLSDTEAFF
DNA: TGTGCCAGCAGCCTCAGCGACACTGAAGCTTTCTTT

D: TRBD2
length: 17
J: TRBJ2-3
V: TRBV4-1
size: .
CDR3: CASSDPGLPIGTDTQYF
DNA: TGCGCCAGCAGCGATCCGGGACTACCAATTGGCACAGATACGCAGTATTTT

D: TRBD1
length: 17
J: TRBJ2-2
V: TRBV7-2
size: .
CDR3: CASSSNYRGLGTGELFF
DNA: TGTGCCAGCAGCTCAAATTACAGGGGCCTCGGCACCGGGGAGCTGTTTTTT

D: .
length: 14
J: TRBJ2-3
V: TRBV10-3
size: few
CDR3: CATSRDSKRDTQYF
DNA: TGTGCCACCAGTCGGGATTCAAAGCGAGATACGCAGTATTTT

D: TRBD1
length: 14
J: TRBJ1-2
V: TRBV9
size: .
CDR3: CASSSGQGAFGYTF
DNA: TGTGCCAGCAGCTCGGGACAGGGGGCGTTCGGCTACACCTTC

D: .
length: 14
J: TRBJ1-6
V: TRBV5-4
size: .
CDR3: CASSAGFPNSPLHF
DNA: TGTGCCAGCAGCGCGGGATTTCCTAATTCACCCCTCCACTTT

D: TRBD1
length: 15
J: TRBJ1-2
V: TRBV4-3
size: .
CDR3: CASSREQGAGDGYTF
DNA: TGCGCCAGCAGCCGAGAACAGGGGGCCGGCGATGGCTACACCTTC

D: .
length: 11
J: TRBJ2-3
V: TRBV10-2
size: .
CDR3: CASSEGDTQYF
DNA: TGCGCCAGCAGTGAGGGCGATACGCAGTATTTT

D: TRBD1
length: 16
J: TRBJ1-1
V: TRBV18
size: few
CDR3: CASSPRPRGPNTEAFF
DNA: TGTGCCAGCTCACCACGCCCGAGGGGGCCGAACACTGAAGCTTTCTTT

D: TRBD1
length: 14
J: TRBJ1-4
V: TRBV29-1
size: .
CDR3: CSAANRGKIEKLFF
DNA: TGCAGCGCCGCTAACAGGGGGAAAATAGAAAAACTGTTTTTT

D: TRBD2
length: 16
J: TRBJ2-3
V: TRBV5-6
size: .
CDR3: CASSLDWREGRNTQYF
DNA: TGTGCCAGCAGCTTGGACTGGCGGGAGGGCCGAAATACGCAGTATTTT

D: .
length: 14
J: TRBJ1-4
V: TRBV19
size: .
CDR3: CASSMDTSNEKLFF
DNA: TGTGCCAGTAGTATGGACACCTCTAATGAAAAACTGTTTTTT

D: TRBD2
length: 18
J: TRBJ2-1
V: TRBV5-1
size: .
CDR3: CASSPGTSGRAGGREQFF
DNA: TGCGCCAGCAGCCCCGGGACTAGCGGGAGGGCCGGGGGTCGTGAGCAGTTCTTC

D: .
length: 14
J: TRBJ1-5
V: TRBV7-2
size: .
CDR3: CASSFRDSNQPQHF
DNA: TGTGCCAGCAGCTTCCGGGATAGCAATCAGCCCCAGCATTTT

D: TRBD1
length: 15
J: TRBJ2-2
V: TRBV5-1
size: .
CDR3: CASSGRTGETGELFF
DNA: TGCGCCAGCAGCGGGCGGACAGGGGAAACCGGGGAGCTGTTTTTT